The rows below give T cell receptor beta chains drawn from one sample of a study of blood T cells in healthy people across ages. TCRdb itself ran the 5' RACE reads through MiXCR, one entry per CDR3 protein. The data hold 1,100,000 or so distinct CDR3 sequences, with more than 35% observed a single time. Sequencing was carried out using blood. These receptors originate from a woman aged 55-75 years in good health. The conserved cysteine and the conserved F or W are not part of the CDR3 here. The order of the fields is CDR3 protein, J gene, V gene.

CDR3: ASSLIPGVPYYGYT; J: TRBJ1-2; V: TRBV7-2
CDR3: AWSVDDRGNSPLH; J: TRBJ1-6; V: TRBV30
CDR3: SARGPWSPNQPQH; J: TRBJ1-5; V: TRBV20-1
CDR3: ASSAINEQF; J: TRBJ2-1; V: TRBV28
CDR3: ASSLYSGRQETQY; J: TRBJ2-5; V: TRBV11-2
CDR3: AHSLYSGETDTQY; J: TRBJ2-3; V: TRBV7-9
CDR3: SAILINLEINTDTQY; J: TRBJ2-3; V: TRBV20-1
CDR3: SVGVRADGYT; J: TRBJ1-2; V: TRBV29-1
CDR3: ASSTRLGRETQY; J: TRBJ2-5; V: TRBV13
CDR3: ASSASGGKRREQY; J: .; V: TRBV2
CDR3: AISERGEGGYT; J: TRBJ1-2; V: TRBV10-3
CDR3: SVEAGLAGDAYEQY; J: TRBJ2-7; V: TRBV29-1
CDR3: ASSTHRVGINYGYT; J: TRBJ1-2; V: TRBV28
CDR3: ASSYSSSGRIEQF; J: TRBJ2-1; V: TRBV6-2/TRBV6-3
CDR3: ASSRPTSAQRIDTQY; J: TRBJ2-3; V: TRBV4-1
CDR3: ASKANRGQGAGEQY; J: TRBJ2-4; V: TRBV2
CDR3: ASSVGGRRGTGELF; J: TRBJ2-2; V: TRBV9
CDR3: ASSLVDRGNGNTIY; J: TRBJ1-3; V: TRBV5-5
CDR3: AGSPGLAKNSQY; J: TRBJ2-4; V: TRBV5-1
CDR3: ASSFPPRTDEQF; J: TRBJ2-1; V: TRBV12-3/TRBV12-4
CDR3: ASSEVGTNEKLF; J: TRBJ1-4; V: TRBV5-8
CDR3: ASSLTRGTSTDTQY; J: TRBJ2-3; V: TRBV11-1
CDR3: SARDRHFIQY; J: TRBJ2-4; V: TRBV20-1
CDR3: ASSLSSGEYQETQY; J: TRBJ2-5; V: TRBV27
CDR3: ASSSDTFRGEQY; J: TRBJ2-7; V: TRBV28
CDR3: ASSQSPASEETQY; J: TRBJ2-5; V: TRBV4-2
CDR3: ASSPRQGPAGEQY; J: TRBJ2-7; V: TRBV14
CDR3: SAGHLFEQY; J: TRBJ2-5; V: TRBV29-1
CDR3: ASSEILTGVQPQH; J: TRBJ1-5; V: TRBV2
CDR3: ASSRPDRDTEAF; J: TRBJ1-1; V: TRBV11-2
CDR3: ASSEALPRHEQF; J: TRBJ2-1; V: TRBV2
CDR3: ASSTTTGYTEAF; J: TRBJ1-1; V: TRBV5-6
CDR3: ATSRDSGFSYNEQF; J: TRBJ2-1; V: TRBV15
CDR3: ASSYVQGRTEAF; J: TRBJ1-1; V: TRBV6-6
CDR3: AWSPDRVDQPQH; J: TRBJ1-5; V: TRBV30